This entry features one TCR beta chain sequence. Germline CDR1 reads LNHDA; CDR2 reads SQIVND (reference sequence). V lost 5 bases and J lost 5, with 12 bases in between. CDR3 length equals 13 residues. This sample stems from a study of blood T cell repertoires in COVID-19. Per the original data handling: Nucleated cell counts were estimated from reference gene primer amplification. TCRdb's table, derived via immunoSEQ multiplex PCR, lists solely in-frame clones and lacks some. V, J and clone size derive from that table, while D and trimming were established from the DNA sequence. This table has about 190,000 clones, around nine tenths appearing once.

The V and J genes are TRBV19 and TRBJ2-5; no reliable D call. Material for sequencing was peripheral blood. This sequence originates from a young man with acute or convalescent COVID-19. The DNA of the CDR3 is TGTGCCAGTAGTGATCGGAGAGTGGAGACCCAGTACTTC. Translating gives CASSDRRVETQYF.